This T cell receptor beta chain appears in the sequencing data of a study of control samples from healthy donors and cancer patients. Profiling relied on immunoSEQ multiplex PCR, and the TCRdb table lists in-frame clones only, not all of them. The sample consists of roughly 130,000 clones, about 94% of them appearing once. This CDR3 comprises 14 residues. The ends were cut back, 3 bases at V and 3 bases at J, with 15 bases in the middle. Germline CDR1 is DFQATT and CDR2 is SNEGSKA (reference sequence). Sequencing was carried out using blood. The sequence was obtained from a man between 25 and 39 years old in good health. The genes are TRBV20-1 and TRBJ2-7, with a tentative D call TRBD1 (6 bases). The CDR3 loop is CSASSGRGSYEQYF. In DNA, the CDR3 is TGCAGTGCTAGTAGTGGCAGGGGAAGCTACGAGCAGTACTTC.